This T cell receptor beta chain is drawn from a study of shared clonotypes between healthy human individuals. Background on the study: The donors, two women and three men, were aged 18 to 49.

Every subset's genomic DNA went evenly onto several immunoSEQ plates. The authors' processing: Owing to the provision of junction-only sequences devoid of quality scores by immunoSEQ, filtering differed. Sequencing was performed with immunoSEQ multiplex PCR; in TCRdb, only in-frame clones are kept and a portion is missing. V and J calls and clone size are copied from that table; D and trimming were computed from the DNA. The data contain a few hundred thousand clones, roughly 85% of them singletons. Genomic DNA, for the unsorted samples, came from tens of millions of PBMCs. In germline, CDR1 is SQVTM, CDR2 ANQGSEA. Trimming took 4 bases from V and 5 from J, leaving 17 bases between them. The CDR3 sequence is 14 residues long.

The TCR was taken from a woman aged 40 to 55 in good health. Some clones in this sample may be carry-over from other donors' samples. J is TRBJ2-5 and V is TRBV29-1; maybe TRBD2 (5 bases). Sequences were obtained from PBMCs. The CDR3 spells CSVVRGNARETQYF. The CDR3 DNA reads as TGCAGCGTTGTTCGGGGAAACGCAAGGGAGACCCAGTACTTC.